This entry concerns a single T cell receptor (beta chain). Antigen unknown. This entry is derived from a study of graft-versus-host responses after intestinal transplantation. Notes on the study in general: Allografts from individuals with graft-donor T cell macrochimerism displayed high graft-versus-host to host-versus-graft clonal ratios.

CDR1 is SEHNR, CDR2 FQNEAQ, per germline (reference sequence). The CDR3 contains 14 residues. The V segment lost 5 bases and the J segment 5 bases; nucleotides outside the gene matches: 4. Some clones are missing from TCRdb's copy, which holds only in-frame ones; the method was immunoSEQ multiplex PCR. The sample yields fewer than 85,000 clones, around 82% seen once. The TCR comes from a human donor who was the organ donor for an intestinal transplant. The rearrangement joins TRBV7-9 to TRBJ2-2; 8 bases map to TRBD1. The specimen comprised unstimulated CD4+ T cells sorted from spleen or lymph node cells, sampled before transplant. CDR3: CASSRTGQTGELFF. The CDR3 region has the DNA TGTGCCAGCAGCAGGACAGGGCAGACCGGGGAGCTGTTTTTT.